This T cell receptor beta chain was found in a study of blood T cell repertoires in COVID-19. Trimming took off 3 bases at V and 4 bases at J, with 18 bases between the two ends. The CDR3 extends over 16 amino acids. Germline V gene sequence: CDR1 ENHRY, CDR2 SYGVKD. The study counted Cohort 3 donors as recovered given two negative PCRs, clearance, or symptom resolution. Repertoires were generated with immunoSEQ multiplex PCR, while TCRdb's copy carries only in-frame clones and drops some. This sample has under 350,000 clones, with approximately 86% found just once. This receptor was identified in a woman between 18 and 29 years old who had recovered from COVID-19. The sequenced sample was PBMCs or T cells enriched from blood (not recorded which). V and J are TRBV10-3 and TRBJ1-2; D gene unclear. The chain's CDR3 is CAISENPAGSTYGYTF. For the CDR3, the DNA is TGTGCCATCAGTGAAAATCCCGCAGGCAGTACCTATGGCTACACCTTC.